These T cell receptor beta chains were read from a single sample in a study of tumor and adjacent non-tumor tissue in lung cancer. TCRdb re-called the multiplex PCR reads through MiXCR, storing one row per CDR3 protein. This table has around 200,000 distinct CDR3 sequences, 70% to 75% appearing once. What was sequenced was lung tumor tissue. The receptor set was obtained from a man between 60 and 70 years old with non-small cell lung cancer. Each CDR3 is given with its conserved first and last residue. The D gene is left open where the match is weak. Clone size is given for some rows only: seen once, a few or many times, or a class if the clone is expanded.

clone size | J gene | CDR3 length | D gene | V gene | CDR3 DNA | CDR3 protein
once | TRBJ2-1 | 16 | NA | TRBV5-1 | TGCGCCAACATCTTGGCACTGACAGGCATCGGCAATGAGCAGTTCTTC | CANILALTGIGNEQFF
NA | TRBJ2-7 | 13 | NA | TRBV6-2/TRBV6-3 | TGTGCATGCAACCGACTGAACTCCTACGAGCAGTACTTC | CACNRLNSYEQYF
few | TRBJ2-1 | 17 | TRBD2 | TRBV20-1 | TGCAGTGCTAGAACGGAGGGGGGTCTAGCGGGTTACAATGAGCAGTTCTTC | CSARTEGGLAGYNEQFF
NA | TRBJ2-2 | 18 | TRBD1 | TRBV11-3 | TGTGCCAGCAGCTTGATACCTATGGGACAGGGGGCACCTGGGGAGCTGTTTTTT | CASSLIPMGQGAPGELFF
NA | TRBJ2-3 | 15 | NA | TRBV20-1 | TGCAGTGTTAGAGAAGGGAGCGGACGAGCAGATGCGCAGTATTTT | CSVREGSGRADAQYF
few | TRBJ1-1 | 12 | NA | TRBV6-5 | TGTGCCGAGGGGGGCGAGAACACTGAAGCTTTCTTT | CAEGGENTEAFF
NA | TRBJ2-6 | 18 | NA | TRBV4-1 | TGCGCCAGCAGCCAAGAAGGTACGTGCCGCTCTGGGGCCAACGTCCTGACTTTC | CASSQEGTCRSGANVLTF
NA | TRBJ2-7 | 14 | NA | TRBV4-2 | TGTACCAGCAGCCTAGATTATGCCTCCCCCGAGCAGTACTTC | CTSSLDYASPEQYF
NA | TRBJ2-5 | 16 | TRBD2 | TRBV5-1 | TGCGCCAGCAGCCAAACCCCGGGAGGGCGTCAAGAGACCCAGTACTTC | CASSQTPGGRQETQYF
few | TRBJ1-5 | 17 | TRBD1 | TRBV28 | TGTGCCAGCAGTTCTCCGGGACAGATCGGCCACAATCAGCCTCAGCATTTT | CASSSPGQIGHNQPQHF
few | TRBJ2-7 | 11 | NA | TRBV20-1 | TGCAGTGCTGGCGAGCGGTACGGGCAGTACTTC | CSAGERYGQYF
NA | TRBJ1-6 | 16 | NA | TRBV20-1 | TGCAGTGCTAGAGATATCCGTGTTTCCAATAATTCACTCCTCCACTTT | CSARDIRVSNNSLLHF
few | TRBJ2-1 | 17 | TRBD2 | TRBV4-2 | TGTGCCAGCAGCCAGGTACTGACTAGCGGGAGTAAAAATGAGCAGTTCTTC | CASSQVLTSGSKNEQFF
many | TRBJ2-1 | 17 | NA | TRBV12-3/TRBV12-4 | TGTGCCAGCAGTTTATGGGCGGGACACGGACCGAACAATGAGCAGTTCTTC | CASSLWAGHGPNNEQFF
few | TRBJ2-7 | 13 | NA | TRBV7-9 | TGTGCCAGTAGCTTAGTCCCCAACTACGAGCAGTACTTC | CASSLVPNYEQYF
many | TRBJ1-2 | 11 | NA | TRBV29-1 | TGCAGCGTTGAAGTGCGGGGAGGCTACACCTTC | CSVEVRGGYTF
NA | TRBJ1-6 | 13 | NA | TRBV12-3/TRBV12-4 | TGTGCTAGCAGAGTCGGGGCTAATTCACCCATCCATTTT | CASRVGANSPIHF
many | TRBJ2-5 | 13 | NA | TRBV11-2 | TGTGCCAGCAGTTACGGGGCTCAAGAGACCCAGTACTTC | CASSYGAQETQYF
few | TRBJ1-1 | 15 | NA | TRBV28 | TGTGCCAGCAGTTTCTTTGTTGCAGGGAACACTGAAGCTTTCTTT | CASSFFVAGNTEAFF
few | TRBJ1-5 | 14 | TRBD1 | TRBV5-6 | TGTGCCAGCAGCCGGACAGGGGGAAGTCAGCCCCAGCATTTT | CASSRTGGSQPQHF
many | TRBJ2-7 | 14 | TRBD1 | TRBV6-2/TRBV6-3 | TGTGCCACGAATCGACAGGGCTTGAGTTACGAGCAGTACTTC | CATNRQGLSYEQYF
few | TRBJ1-5 | 13 | NA | TRBV12-3/TRBV12-4 | TGTACCAGCAGTTTGTCCGAGAATCAGCCCCAGCATTTT | CTSSLSENQPQHF
NA | TRBJ2-1 | 14 | NA | TRBV20-1 | TGCAGTGCTAGAGTTCCACAGCGGGACAATGAGCAGTTCTTC | CSARVPQRDNEQFF
NA | TRBJ1-4 | 15 | NA | TRBV11-3 | TGTGCCAGCAGCCCCAACAGGGTGAATTTTGAAAAACAGTTTTTT | CASSPNRVNFEKQFF
NA | TRBJ2-3 | 16 | TRBD2 | TRBV20-1 | TGCAGTGCTAGAGATCAAACGTGGACTAGCGCAGATATGCAGTATTTT | CSARDQTWTSADMQYF
few | TRBJ2-3 | 14 | NA | TRBV20-1 | TGCAGTGCTAGCGGGAGATCAATCACAGATACGCAGTATTTT | CSASGRSITDTQYF
many | TRBJ1-1 | 13 | NA | TRBV11-2 | TGTGCCAGCAGCACACAGAGAAACACTGAAGCTTTCTTT | CASSTQRNTEAFF
NA | TRBJ2-3 | 16 | NA | TRBV4-2 | TGTGCCAGCAGCCAAGACAGGAGTAGCGGCTCAGATACGCAGTATTTT | CASSQDRSSGSDTQYF
NA | TRBJ2-7 | 14 | TRBD1 | TRBV4-2 | TGTGCCAGCAGCATGGGGACAGCACATTACGAGCAGTACTTC | CASSMGTAHYEQYF
few | TRBJ1-6 | 15 | NA | TRBV12-3/TRBV12-4 | TGTGCCAGCAGTTTGGGACCCTCCTATAATTCACCCCTCCACTTT | CASSLGPSYNSPLHF
NA | TRBJ2-5 | 13 | NA | TRBV5-6 | TGTGCCAGCAGCTCGGACCAGAGGGAGACCCAGTACTTC | CASSSDQRETQYF
NA | TRBJ1-2 | 15 | NA | TRBV4-2 | TGTGCCAGCAACCAAGCTTCGAACAGGAGTAGTGGCTACACCTTC | CASNQASNRSSGYTF
NA | TRBJ2-3 | 14 | TRBD2 | TRBV6-5 | TGTGCCAGCAGAACCGGGACTAGCGCAGATACGCAGTATTTT | CASRTGTSADTQYF
NA | TRBJ1-3 | 15 | NA | TRBV4-1 | TGCACCAGCAGCTGGGACCGACAGTTTGGAAACACCATATATTTT | CTSSWDRQFGNTIYF
few | TRBJ2-1 | 15 | NA | TRBV6-1 | TGTGCCAGCATGCAGGGGCATAGCTCCTACAATGAGCAGTTCTTC | CASMQGHSSYNEQFF
many | TRBJ2-5 | 13 | NA | TRBV12-3/TRBV12-4 | TGTGCCAGCAGTGTACAAGGGAGAGAGACCCAGTACTTC | CASSVQGRETQYF
many | TRBJ2-7 | 15 | TRBD2 | TRBV5-1 | TGCGCCAGCAGCTTGACTAGCGGGAGCTCCTACGAGCAGTACTTC | CASSLTSGSSYEQYF
once | TRBJ2-7 | 12 | NA | TRBV29-1 | TGCGGCGTGGTACAGGGCGTCTACGAACAGTACTTC | CGVVQGVYEQYF
NA | TRBJ2-5 | 17 | NA | TRBV12-3/TRBV12-4 | TGTGCCAGCAGTTTTCGACAGTTGAGGTCCGTCGGAGAGACCCAGTACTTC | CASSFRQLRSVGETQYF
many | TRBJ1-2 | 14 | TRBD1 | TRBV12-3/TRBV12-4 | TGTGCCAGCAGTATTACAGGGGGTTGGTTTGGCTACACCTTC | CASSITGGWFGYTF
NA | TRBJ2-5 | 16 | NA | TRBV11-2 | TGTGCCATCAGCTCGTCAATGGGGGGGCCAAAGGAGACCCAGTACTTC | CAISSSMGGPKETQYF
NA | TRBJ2-7 | 13 | NA | TRBV4-3 | TGCGCCAGCAGCCAAGACGGCTCCTACGAGCAGTACTTC | CASSQDGSYEQYF
NA | TRBJ1-6 | 14 | NA | TRBV5-4 | TGTGTCAGCAGCCACAGAGTGTCAGGTTCACCCCTCCACTTT | CVSSHRVSGSPLHF
few | TRBJ2-5 | 15 | TRBD2 | TRBV20-1 | TGCAGTGCTAGTCATCCCTCTAGCGGGAAAGAGACCCAGTACTTC | CSASHPSSGKETQYF
NA | TRBJ2-7 | 15 | NA | TRBV12-3/TRBV12-4 | TGTGCCAGCAGTTACACAGGGAGACAGAGATACGAGCAGTACTTC | CASSYTGRQRYEQYF
NA | TRBJ2-3 | 17 | NA | TRBV10-1 | TGCGCCAGCAGTGAGGAGGTCGTGACCAACAGCACAGATACGCAGTATTTT | CASSEEVVTNSTDTQYF